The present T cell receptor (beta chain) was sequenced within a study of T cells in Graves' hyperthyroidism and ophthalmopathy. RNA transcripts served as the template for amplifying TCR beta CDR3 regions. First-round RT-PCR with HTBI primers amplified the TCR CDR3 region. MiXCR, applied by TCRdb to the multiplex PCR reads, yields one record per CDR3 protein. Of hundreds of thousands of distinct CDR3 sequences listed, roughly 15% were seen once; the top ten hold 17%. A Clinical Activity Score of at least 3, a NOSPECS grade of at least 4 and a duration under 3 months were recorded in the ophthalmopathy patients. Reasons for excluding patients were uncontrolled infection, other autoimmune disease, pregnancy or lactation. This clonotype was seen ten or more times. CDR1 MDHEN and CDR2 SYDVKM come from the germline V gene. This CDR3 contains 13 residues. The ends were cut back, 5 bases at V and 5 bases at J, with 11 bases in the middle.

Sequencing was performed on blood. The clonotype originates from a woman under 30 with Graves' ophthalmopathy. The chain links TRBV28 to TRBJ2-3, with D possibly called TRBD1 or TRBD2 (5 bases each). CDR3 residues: CASSPGRRDTQYF. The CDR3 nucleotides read TGTGCCAGCAGTCCGGGACGGAGAGATACGCAGTATTTT. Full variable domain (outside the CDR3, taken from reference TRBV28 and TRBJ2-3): DVKVTQSSRYLVKRTGEKVFLECVQDMDHENMFWYRQDPGLGLRLIYFSYDVKMKEKGDIPEGYSVSREKKERFSLILESASTNQTSMYLCASSPGRRDTQYFGPGTRLTVL.